One sample yielded the 8 T cell receptor beta chains listed below, sequenced in a study of T-cell reconstitution after alpha-beta-depleted transplantation in children. It was with unique molecular identifiers that the TCRbeta library was prepared. TCRdb analysed the PCR reads with MiXCR anew, one entry per CDR3 protein. The profile shows fewer than 400,000 distinct CDR3 sequences, approximately 23% of them singletons. This specimen was PBMCs, mostly from graft donor cells, taken 180 days after TCRalphabeta/CD19-depleted stem cell transplant. These TCRs come from a male patient between 5 and 17 years old who had a stem cell transplant for acute lymphoblastic leukemia, so the T cells may come from the graft donor.

The genes are TRBV6-6 and TRBJ1-2; no definite D call. Germline loops: CDR1 MNHNY, CDR2 SVGAGI (reference sequence). V lost 8 bases, J lost 4 bases, and 14 bases lay in between. This CDR3 contains 13 residues. CDR3 DNA: TGTGCCAGCGTCAAGCCGGGGAGCTATGGCTACACCTTC. Its protein product is CASVKPGSYGYTF.

This clonotype was detected only a few times. The chain is built from TRBV27 and TRBJ2-3, with 12 bases aligning to TRBD2. J was trimmed by 8 bases and V by 4 bases; bases with no gene match: 7. The CDR3 extends over 15 amino acids. CDR1 and CDR2 (germline): MNHEY, SMNVEV (reference sequence). The CDR3 bases are TGTGCCAGCAGTTCGAGACTAGCGGGAGTGTTTACGCAGTATTTT. Its translation: CASSSRLAGVFTQYF.

This clonotype was observed a handful of times. V usage is TRBV15 and J usage is TRBJ2-1, with D hard to call. This CDR3 comprises 16 residues. Trimming removed 0 bases at V and 0 bases at J, with 9 bases between. Per germline, CDR1 LNHNV and CDR2 YYDKDF (reference sequence). This chain's CDR3 is CATSRDLGSSYNEQFF. As DNA, the CDR3 is TGTGCCACCAGCAGAGATCTGGGAAGCTCCTACAATGAGCAGTTCTTC.

This clonotype was counted a single time. The genes are TRBV7-6 and TRBJ2-2; 10 nucleotides agree with TRBD1. Germline loops: CDR1 SGHVS, CDR2 FNYEAQ. J was trimmed by 9 bases and V by 2 bases; bases with no gene match: 6. This CDR3 region has 15 residues. CDR3 nucleotides: TGTGCCAGCAGCTTAAGGGGACAGGGGTTCCGGGAGCTGTTTTTT. Translation: CASSLRGQGFRELFF.

This clonotype turned up a few times. The chain carries TRBV4-1 and TRBJ2-5; TRBD1 agrees at 7 bases. CDR1 and CDR2 (germline): MGHRA, YSYEKL. The CDR3 consists of 16 residues. V was clipped by 0 bases and J by 1 base; unmatched bases: 5. The CDR3 spells CASSQDRGTAQETQYF. The CDR3 DNA follows: TGCGCCAGCAGCCAAGATAGGGGGACAGCCCAAGAGACCCAGTACTTC.

V and J are TRBV7-3 and TRBJ2-5; D uncertain. Germline-derived CDR1 and CDR2 are SGHTA and FQGTGA. V was shortened by 3 bases and J by 5 bases, with 10 bases between the two germline ends. The CDR3 spans 13 residues. CDR3 region: CASSLTRMETQYF. The CDR3, as DNA: TGTGCCAGCAGCTTGACCAGGATGGAGACCCAGTACTTC.

This clonotype was observed a few times. CDR3 nucleotide sequence: TGCGCCAGCAGCCAATGGGGGGGGGAGACCCAGTACTTC. This translates into CASSQWGGETQYF. The genes are TRBV4-1 and TRBJ2-5; 7 nucleotides line up with TRBD2. Unmatched junction bases numbered 2, after V lost 2 bases and J lost 5 bases. The CDR3 spans 13 residues. Germline values: CDR1 MGHRA, CDR2 YSYEKL.

This clonotype was found many times. The V gene is TRBV12-3 or TRBV12-4, the J gene TRBJ1-5; tentative D call: TRBD1 (5 bases). V dropped 5 bases and J dropped 7 bases, with 18 bases sitting between them. The CDR3 spans 15 residues. The CDR3 nucleotides are TGTGCCAGCAGTCTAACCGGGACCTGGGAACAGCCCCAGCATTTT. Residues: CASSLTGTWEQPQHF.